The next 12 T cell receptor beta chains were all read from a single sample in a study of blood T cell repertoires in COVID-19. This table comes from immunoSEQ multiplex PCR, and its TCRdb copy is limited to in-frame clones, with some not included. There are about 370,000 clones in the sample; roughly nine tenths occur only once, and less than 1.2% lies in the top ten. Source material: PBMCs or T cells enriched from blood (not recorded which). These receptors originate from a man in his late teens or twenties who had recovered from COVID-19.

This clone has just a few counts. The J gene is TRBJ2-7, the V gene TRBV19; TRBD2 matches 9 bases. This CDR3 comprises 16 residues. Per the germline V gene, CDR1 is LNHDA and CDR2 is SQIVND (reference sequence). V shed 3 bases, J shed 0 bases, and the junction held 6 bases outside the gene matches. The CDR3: CASSIDLAGSSYEQYF. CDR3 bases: TGTGCCAGTAGTATCGATCTAGCGGGGTCCTCCTACGAGCAGTACTTC.

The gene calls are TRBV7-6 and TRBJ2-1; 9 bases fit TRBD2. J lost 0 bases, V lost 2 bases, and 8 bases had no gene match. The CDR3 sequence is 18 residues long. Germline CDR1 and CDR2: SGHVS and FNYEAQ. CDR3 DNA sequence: TGTGCCAGCAGCTTAAAGTTAGCGGGAGAGGGCTCCTACAATGAGCAGTTCTTC. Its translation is CASSLKLAGEGSYNEQFF. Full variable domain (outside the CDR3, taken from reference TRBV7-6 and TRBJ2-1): GAGVSQSPRYKVTKRGQDVALRCDPISGHVSLYWYRQALGQGPEFLTYFNYEAQQDKSGLPNDRFSAERPEGSISTLTIQRTEQRDSAMYRCASSLKLAGEGSYNEQFFGPGTRLTVL.

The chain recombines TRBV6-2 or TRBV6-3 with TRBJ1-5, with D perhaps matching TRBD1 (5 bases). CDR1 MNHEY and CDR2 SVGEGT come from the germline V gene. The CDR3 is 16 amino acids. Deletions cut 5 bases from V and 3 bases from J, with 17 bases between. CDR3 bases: TGTGCCAGCAGTCGCACCAGGGTTTTGAACAATCAGCCCCAGCATTTT. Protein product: CASSRTRVLNNQPQHF.

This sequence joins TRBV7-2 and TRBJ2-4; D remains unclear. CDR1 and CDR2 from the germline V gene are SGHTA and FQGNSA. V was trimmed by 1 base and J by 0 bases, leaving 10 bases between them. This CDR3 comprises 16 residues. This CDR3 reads CASSLVNSLAKNIQYF. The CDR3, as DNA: TGTGCCAGCAGCTTAGTTAACAGCCTAGCCAAAAACATTCAGTACTTC.

CDR3 sequence reads: CASSLELLRRDGYTF. The CDR3, as DNA: TGCGCCAGCAGCTTGGAACTACTCCGGAGGGATGGCTACACCTTC. The chain employs TRBV5-1 and TRBJ1-2; D uncertain. The CDR3 has 15 residues. Trimming took 0 bases from V and 6 from J, leaving 15 bases between them. Germline V CDR1 and CDR2: SGHRS, YFSETQ.

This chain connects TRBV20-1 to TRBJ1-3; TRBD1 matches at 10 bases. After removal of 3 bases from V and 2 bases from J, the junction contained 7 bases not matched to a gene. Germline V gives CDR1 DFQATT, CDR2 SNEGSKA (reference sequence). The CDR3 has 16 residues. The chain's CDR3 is CSASLFGTGAGNTIYF. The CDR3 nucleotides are TGCAGTGCTAGTCTATTCGGGACAGGGGCTGGAAACACCATATATTTT.

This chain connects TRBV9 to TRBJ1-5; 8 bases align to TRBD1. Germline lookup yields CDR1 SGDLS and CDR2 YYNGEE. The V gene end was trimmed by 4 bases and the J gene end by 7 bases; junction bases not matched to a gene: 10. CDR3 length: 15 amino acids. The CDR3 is CASSPQGGLDQPQHF. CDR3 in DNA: TGTGCCAGCAGCCCACAGGGGGGTCTAGACCAGCCCCAGCATTTT.

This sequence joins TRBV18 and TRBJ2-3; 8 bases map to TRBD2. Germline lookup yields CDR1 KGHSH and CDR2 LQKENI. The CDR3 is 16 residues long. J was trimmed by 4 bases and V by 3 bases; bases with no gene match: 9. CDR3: CASSPGVAGRADTQYF. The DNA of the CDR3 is TGTGCCAGCTCACCCGGGGTAGCGGGGAGAGCAGATACGCAGTATTTT.

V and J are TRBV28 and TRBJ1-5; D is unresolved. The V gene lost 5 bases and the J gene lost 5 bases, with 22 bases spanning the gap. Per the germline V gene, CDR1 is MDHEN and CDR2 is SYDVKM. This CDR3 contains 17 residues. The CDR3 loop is CASSLRGLRQSHQPQHF. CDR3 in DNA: TGTGCCAGCAGTCTCAGAGGACTCCGCCAAAGTCATCAGCCCCAGCATTTT. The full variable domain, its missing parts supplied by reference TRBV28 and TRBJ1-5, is DVKVTQSSRYLVKRTGEKVFLECVQDMDHENMFWYRQDPGLGLRLIYFSYDVKMKEKGDIPEGYSVSREKKERFSLILESASTNQTSMYLCASSLRGLRQSHQPQHFGDGTRLSIL.

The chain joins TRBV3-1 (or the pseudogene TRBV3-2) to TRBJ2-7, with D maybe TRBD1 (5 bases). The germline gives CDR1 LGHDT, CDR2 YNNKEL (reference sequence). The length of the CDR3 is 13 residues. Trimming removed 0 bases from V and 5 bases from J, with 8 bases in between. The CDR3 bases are TGTGCCAGCAGCCAAGATGGGGCCCACGAGCAGTACTTC. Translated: CASSQDGAHEQYF.

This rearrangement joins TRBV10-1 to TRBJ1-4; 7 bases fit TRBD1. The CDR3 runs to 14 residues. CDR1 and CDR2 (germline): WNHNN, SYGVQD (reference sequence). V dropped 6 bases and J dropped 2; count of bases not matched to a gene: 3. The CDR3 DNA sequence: TGCGCCAGCAGCGCAGGGGGGACTAATGAAAAACTGTTTTTT. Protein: CASSAGGTNEKLFF.

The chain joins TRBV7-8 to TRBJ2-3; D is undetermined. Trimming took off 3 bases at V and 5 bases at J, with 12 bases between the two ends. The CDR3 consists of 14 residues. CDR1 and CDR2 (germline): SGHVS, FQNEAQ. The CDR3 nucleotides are TGTGCCAGCAGCTTCGAAAGAGACTTAGATACGCAGTATTTT. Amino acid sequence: CASSFERDLDTQYF.